The entry below describes one T cell receptor beta chain. What it binds is not known. Germline CDR1 reads MNHEY; CDR2 reads SMNVEV (reference sequence). The CDR3 is 14 amino acids. V was pared by 8 bases and J by 0 bases, with 14 bases between. The data were taken from a study of post-analysis software for immune sequencing data. Study-level results: Compared with controls, patients showed significantly lower normalized Chao1 diversity. In patients, TRBV5-6, TRBV5-1 and TRBV20-1 belonged to five or six TRBV segments found more frequently than in controls. F measure grouped same-batch samples tightly together.

cDNA libraries for TCR beta contained unique molecular identifiers. From the PCR reads, TCRdb called clonotypes with MiXCR, one entry per CDR3 protein. The sample records hundreds of thousands of distinct CDR3 sequences, 40% to 50% being singletons. Sequenced material: blood. This rearrangement joins TRBV27 to TRBJ2-7; no definite D call. This sequence was found in a girl aged 10-17 years with multiple sclerosis. The DNA of the CDR3 is TGTGCCAGCGCCTGTACGGAGAGCTCCTACGAGCAGTACTTC. Protein: CASACTESSYEQYF.